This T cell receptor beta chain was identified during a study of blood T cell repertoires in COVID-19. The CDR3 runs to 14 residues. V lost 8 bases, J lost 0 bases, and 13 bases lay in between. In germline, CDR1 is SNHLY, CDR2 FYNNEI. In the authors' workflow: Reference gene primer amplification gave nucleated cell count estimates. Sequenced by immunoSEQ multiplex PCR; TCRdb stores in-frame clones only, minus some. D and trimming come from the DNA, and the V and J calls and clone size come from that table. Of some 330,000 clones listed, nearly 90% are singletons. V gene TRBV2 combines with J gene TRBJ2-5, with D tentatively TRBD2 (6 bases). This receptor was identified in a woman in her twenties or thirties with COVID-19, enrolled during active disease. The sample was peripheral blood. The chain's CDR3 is CASLAEKYQETQYF. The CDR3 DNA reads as TGTGCCAGCTTAGCGGAGAAGTACCAAGAGACCCAGTACTTC.